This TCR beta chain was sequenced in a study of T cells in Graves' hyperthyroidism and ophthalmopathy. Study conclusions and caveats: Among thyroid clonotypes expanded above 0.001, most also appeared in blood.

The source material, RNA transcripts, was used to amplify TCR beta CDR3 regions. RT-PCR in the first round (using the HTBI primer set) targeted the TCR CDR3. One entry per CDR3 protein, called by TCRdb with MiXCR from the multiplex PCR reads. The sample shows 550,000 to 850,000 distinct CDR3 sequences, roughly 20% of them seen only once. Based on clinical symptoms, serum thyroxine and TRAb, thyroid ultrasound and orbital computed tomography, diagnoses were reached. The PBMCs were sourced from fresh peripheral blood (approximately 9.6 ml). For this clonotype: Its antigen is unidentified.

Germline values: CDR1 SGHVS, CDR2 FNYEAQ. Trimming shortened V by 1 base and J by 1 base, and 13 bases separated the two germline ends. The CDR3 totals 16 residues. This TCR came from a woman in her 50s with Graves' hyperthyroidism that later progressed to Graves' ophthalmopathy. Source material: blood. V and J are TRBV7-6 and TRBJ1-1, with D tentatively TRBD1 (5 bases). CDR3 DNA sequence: TGTGCCAGCAGCTTAGGTTTCCGGGGACCGAACACTGAAGCTTTCTTT. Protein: CASSLGFRGPNTEAFF.